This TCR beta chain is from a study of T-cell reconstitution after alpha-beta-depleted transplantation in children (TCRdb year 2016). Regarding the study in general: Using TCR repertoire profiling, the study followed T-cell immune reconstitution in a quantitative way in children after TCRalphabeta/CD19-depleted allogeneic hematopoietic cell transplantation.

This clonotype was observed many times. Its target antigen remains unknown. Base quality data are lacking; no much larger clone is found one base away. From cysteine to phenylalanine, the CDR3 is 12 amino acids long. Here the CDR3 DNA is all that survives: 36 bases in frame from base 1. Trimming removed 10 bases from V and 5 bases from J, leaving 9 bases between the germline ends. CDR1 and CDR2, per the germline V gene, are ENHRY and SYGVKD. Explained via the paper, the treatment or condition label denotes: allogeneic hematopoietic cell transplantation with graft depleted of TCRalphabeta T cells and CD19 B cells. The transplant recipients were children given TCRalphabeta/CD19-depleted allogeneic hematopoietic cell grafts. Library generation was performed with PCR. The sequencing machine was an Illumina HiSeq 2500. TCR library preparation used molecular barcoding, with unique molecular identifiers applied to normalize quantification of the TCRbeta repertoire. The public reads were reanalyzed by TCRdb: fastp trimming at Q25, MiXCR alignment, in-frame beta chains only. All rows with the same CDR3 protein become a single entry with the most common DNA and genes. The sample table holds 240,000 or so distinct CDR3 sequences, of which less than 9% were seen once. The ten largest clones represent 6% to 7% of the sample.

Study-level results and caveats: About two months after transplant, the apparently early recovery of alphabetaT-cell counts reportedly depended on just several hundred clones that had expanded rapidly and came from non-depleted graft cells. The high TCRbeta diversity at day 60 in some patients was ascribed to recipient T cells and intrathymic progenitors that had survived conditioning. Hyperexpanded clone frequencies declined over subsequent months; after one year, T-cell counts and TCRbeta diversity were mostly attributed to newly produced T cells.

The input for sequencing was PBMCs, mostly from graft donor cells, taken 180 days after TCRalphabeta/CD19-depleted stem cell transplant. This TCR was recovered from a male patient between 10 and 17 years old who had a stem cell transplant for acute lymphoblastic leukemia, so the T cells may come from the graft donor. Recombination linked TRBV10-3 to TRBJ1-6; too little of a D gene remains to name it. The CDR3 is CATSTNNSPLHF. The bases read TGTGCCACCAGCACCAATAATTCACCCCTCCACTTT.